Following are 27 T cell receptor beta chains from one sample sequenced in a study of cytomegalovirus exposure and HLA in healthy donors. 13 Jbeta primers and 60 Vbeta primers were used for the PCR. The method was immunoSEQ multiplex PCR; TCRdb's version includes in-frame clones alone and lacks a portion of them. The sample has 150,000 to 200,000 clones, around 76% seen once. Specimen: PBMCs. Receptors originate from a female donor in good health and CMV-seronegative.

This rearrangement joins TRBV5-1 to TRBJ2-3; 7 positions match TRBD1. The CDR3 extends over 18 amino acids. V lost 0 bases, J lost 2 bases, and 12 bases stayed unmatched. The germline V gene encodes CDR1 SGHRS and CDR2 YFSETQ. The CDR3 DNA follows: TGCGCCAGCAGCTTGGTCCCAACGACAGGGAGCACCACAGATACGCAGTATTTT. Its translation is CASSLVPTTGSTTDTQYF.

CDR3 sequence: CASSWGGTDTQYF. The CDR3 nucleotides are TGCGCCAGCAGCTGGGGAGGCACAGATACGCAGTATTTT. V is TRBV5-1 and J is TRBJ2-3, with D possibly matching TRBD2 (5 bases). The germline CDR1 and CDR2 sequences are SGHRS and YFSETQ. The CDR3 contains 13 residues. V dropped 3 bases and J dropped 1 base, with 6 bases sitting between them.

V is TRBV30 and J is TRBJ1-2; D gene unclear. The CDR3 extends over 13 amino acids. Germline CDR1 GTSNPN, CDR2 SVGIG (reference sequence). V was trimmed by 2 bases and J by 5 bases, leaving 12 bases between them. The CDR3 spells CAWSQYDGYGYTF. In DNA, the CDR3 is TGTGCCTGGAGTCAATACGACGGGTATGGCTACACCTTC.

J is TRBJ2-5 and V is TRBV5-1; D perhaps matches TRBD1 (6 bases). The CDR3 is 14 amino acids. V lost 2 bases, J lost 2 bases, and 10 bases lay in between. Germline CDR1 reads SGHRS; CDR2 reads YFSETQ. The CDR3 protein is CASSLGGPQETQYF. CDR3 DNA: TGCGCCAGCAGCTTAGGGGGTCCTCAAGAGACCCAGTACTTC.

The rearrangement uses TRBV2 and TRBJ1-4; D remains ambiguous. The CDR3 covers 14 residues. Trimming removed 7 bases at V and 5 bases at J, with 14 bases between. Germline loops: CDR1 SNHLY, CDR2 FYNNEI. CDR3 nucleotide sequence: TGTGCCAGCATGGGGTCTAGCAAAAATGAAAAACTGTTTTTT. Translated, it gives CASMGSSKNEKLFF.

This chain links TRBV6-5 with TRBJ1-2, with 11 bases matching TRBD1. The CDR3 extends over 15 amino acids. Germline V gives CDR1 MNHEY, CDR2 SVGAGI. The V and J ends lost 5 bases and 8 bases, in that order; junction bases with no gene match: 10. CDR3 region: CASSRTGGAENGYTF. CDR3 DNA sequence: TGTGCCAGCAGTAGGACAGGGGGCGCGGAGAACGGCTACACCTTC.

The chain carries TRBV6-6 and TRBJ1-5, with D unresolved. The ends were cut back, 6 bases at V and 7 bases at J, with 13 bases in the middle. Germline V gives CDR1 MNHNY, CDR2 SVGAGI (reference sequence). This CDR3 region has 13 residues. As DNA, the CDR3 is TGTGCCAGCAGCCCTCCCAGTGGCCAGCCCCAGCATTTT. It codes for CASSPPSGQPQHF.

The genes are TRBV6-4 and TRBJ2-3; D remains unclear. Per germline, CDR1 MRHNA and CDR2 SNTAGT. The CDR3 extends over 10 amino acids. V was pared by 11 bases and J by 3 bases, with 6 bases between. CDR3 DNA sequence: TGTGCCGCCCGGACAGATACGCAGTATTTT. Protein product: CAARTDTQYF.

The chain couples TRBV6-6 to TRBJ1-1; 7 nucleotides agree with TRBD1. There are 14 residues in the CDR3. After removal of 7 bases from V and 4 bases from J, the junction contained 9 bases not matched to a gene. Germline CDR1 reads MNHNY; CDR2 reads SVGAGI (reference sequence). Here the CDR3 DNA reads TGTGCCAGCACACTGACAGGGTTGAGCACTGAAGCTTTCTTT. Its protein product is CASTLTGLSTEAFF.

The CDR3 DNA is TGTGCCAGCGGACAGGGGGCTTTTTGGGGCACTGAAGCTTTCTTT. This translates into CASGQGAFWGTEAFF. This chain links TRBV6-1 with TRBJ1-1; 11 bases are shared with TRBD1. Germline assignment: CDR1 MNHNS and CDR2 SASEGT. The CDR3 loop spans 15 amino acids. V gave up 8 bases and J gave up 4 bases; unmatched junction bases: 9.

The J gene is TRBJ1-2, the V gene TRBV6-5, with a tentative D call TRBD1 (6 bases). V lost 5 bases, J lost 8 bases, and 15 bases lay in between. This CDR3 comprises 13 residues. The germline gives CDR1 MNHEY, CDR2 SVGAGI. The CDR3 loop is CASSPGTTGGYTF. The CDR3 nucleotides read TGTGCCAGCAGTCCGGGGACTACAGGGGGCTACACCTTC.

This rearrangement joins TRBV5-1 to TRBJ1-5; 8 bases align to TRBD1. The CDR3 runs to 15 residues. V lost 2 bases, J lost 0 bases, and 1 base stayed unmatched. The germline gives CDR1 SGHRS, CDR2 YFSETQ. DNA of the CDR3: TGCGCCAGCAGCTTACAGGGGGGTAGCAATCAGCCCCAGCATTTT. Residues: CASSLQGGSNQPQHF. Based on the CDR3 plus reference TRBV5-1 and TRBJ1-5, the full variable domain is KAGVTQTPRYLIKTRGQQVTLSCSPISGHRSVSWYQQTPGQGLQFLFEYFSETQRNKGNFPGRFSGRQFSNSRSEMNVSTLELGDSALYLCASSLQGGSNQPQHFGDGTRLSIL.

This clone was observed many times. The V and J genes are TRBV5-6 and TRBJ2-1, with TRBD1 matching 7 bases. This CDR3 comprises 14 residues. Trimming took 7 bases from V and 0 from J; bases not matched to a gene: 4. Germline-derived CDR1 and CDR2 are SGHDT and YYEEEE. This chain's CDR3 is CASCGQASYNEQFF. CDR3 bases: TGTGCCAGCTGCGGACAGGCCTCCTACAATGAGCAGTTCTTC. The full variable domain, its missing parts supplied by reference TRBV5-6 and TRBJ2-1, is DAGVTQSPTHLIKTRGQQVTLRCSPKSGHDTVSWYQQALGQGPQFIFQYYEEEERQRGNFPDRFSGHQFPNYSSELNVNALLLGDSALYLCASCGQASYNEQFFGPGTRLTVL.

V is TRBV25-1 and J is TRBJ2-3, with unresolved D. CDR3 length equals 13 residues. V lost 5 bases and J lost 2, with 8 bases in between. Germline lookup yields CDR1 MGHDK and CDR2 SYGVNS. This CDR3 is CASSPSITDTQYF. In nucleotides, the CDR3 is TGTGCCAGCAGTCCCTCTATCACAGATACGCAGTATTTT.

The chain employs TRBV6-6 and TRBJ2-7; D not resolved. Germline CDR1 is MNHNY and CDR2 is SVGAGI (reference sequence). This CDR3 comprises 16 residues. V dropped 0 bases and J dropped 5 bases, with 17 bases sitting between them. The DNA for the CDR3 is TGTGCCAGCAGTTACTCCAACTATTATACACAAGACGAGCAGTACTTC. It encodes CASSYSNYYTQDEQYF.

The chain couples TRBV7-5 to TRBJ2-7; the table assigns TRBD1, which was not confirmed against the DNA. TRBV7-5 has pseudogene status. The CDR3 contains 16 residues. The chain's CDR3 is CVRSPCSRDRAYEQYF. The CDR3 DNA sequence: TGTGTCAGAAGCCCATGTAGCCGGGACAGGGCCTACGAGCAGTACTTC.

This clone was observed a few times. The chain employs TRBV5-6 and TRBJ2-1; TRBD2 matches 11 bases. Unmatched junction bases numbered 14, after V lost 5 bases and J lost 4 bases. Germline CDR1 is SGHDT and CDR2 is YYEEEE. The CDR3 has 18 amino acids. The CDR3 reads CASRYGTSGPRVYNEQFF. The CDR3, as DNA: TGTGCCAGCAGATATGGGACTAGCGGCCCACGAGTTTACAATGAGCAGTTCTTC. The whole variable domain, filled in from reference TRBV5-6 and TRBJ2-1, reads DAGVTQSPTHLIKTRGQQVTLRCSPKSGHDTVSWYQQALGQGPQFIFQYYEEEERQRGNFPDRFSGHQFPNYSSELNVNALLLGDSALYLCASRYGTSGPRVYNEQFFGPGTRLTVL.

This rearrangement joins TRBV5-5 to TRBJ2-5, with a tentative D call TRBD2 (6 bases). Trimming shortened V by 4 bases and J by 9 bases, and 13 bases separated the two germline ends. Germline V lookup: CDR1 SGHKS, CDR2 YYEKEE (reference sequence). The CDR3 sequence is 12 residues long. In DNA, the CDR3 is TGTGCCAGCAGCAGGACCCCGGGGGCCCAGTACTTC. It is translated as CASSRTPGAQYF.

This chain connects TRBV27 to TRBJ2-7, with 9 positions matching TRBD1. The CDR3 extends over 16 amino acids. The germline gives CDR1 MNHEY, CDR2 SMNVEV (reference sequence). J was trimmed by 2 bases and V by 0 bases; bases with no gene match: 5. The CDR3 protein is CASSLSGGDRAYEQYF. As DNA, the CDR3 is TGTGCCAGCAGTTTATCTGGGGGGGACAGGGCCTACGAGCAGTACTTC.

The genes are TRBV6-5 and TRBJ2-3; 8 bases fit TRBD1. CDR1 is MNHEY and CDR2 is SVGAGI in the germline V gene. The CDR3 sequence is 15 residues long. The V gene end was trimmed by 6 bases and the J gene end by 5 bases; junction bases not matched to a gene: 10. In nucleotides, the CDR3 is TGTGCCAGCAGAAAGGACAGGGATAGAGTAGATACGCAGTATTTT. This gives the protein CASRKDRDRVDTQYF.

CDR3 DNA sequence: TGCGCCAGCAGCTTGTTAGGGTCGGGGACTAACTATGGCTACACCTTC. Its translation: CASSLLGSGTNYGYTF. V usage is TRBV5-1 and J usage is TRBJ1-2, with D hard to call. Germline V gene sequence: CDR1 SGHRS, CDR2 YFSETQ. The germline V and J ends were trimmed by 1 base and 0 bases, with 13 bases remaining between them. The CDR3 runs 16 residues.

This chain uses TRBV7-2 with TRBJ2-3, with 12 bases aligning to TRBD2. Germline assignment: CDR1 SGHTA and CDR2 FQGNSA. V lost 5 bases and J lost 0; bases outside the gene matches: 6. This CDR3 is built from 17 residues. The CDR3: CASSVTSGGSSTDTQYF. The CDR3 coding sequence is TGTGCCAGCAGCGTGACTAGCGGGGGATCTAGCACAGATACGCAGTATTTT.

This chain's CDR3 is CASSGAGTEAFF. CDR3 coding DNA: TGTGCCAGCAGTGGAGCGGGCACTGAAGCTTTCTTT. The V gene is TRBV6-5, the J gene TRBJ1-1; D call uncertain. This CDR3 has 12 amino acids. V was trimmed by 5 bases and J by 4 bases, leaving 8 bases between them. Looked up from germline, CDR1 is MNHEY and CDR2 is SVGAGI.

The chain couples TRBV19 to TRBJ1-5; the D is unclear. Trimming removed 3 bases from V and 2 bases from J, with 8 bases in between. Per germline, CDR1 LNHDA and CDR2 SQIVND (reference sequence). CDR3 length: 14 residues. CDR3 nucleotides: TGTGCCAGTAGTATCCGGGAGGGCAATCAGCCCCAGCATTTT. The encoded protein is CASSIREGNQPQHF.

This chain connects TRBV4-1 to TRBJ1-2; 8 bases align to TRBD1. The CDR3 length is 16 residues. After removal of 3 bases from V and 6 bases from J, the junction contained 12 bases not matched to a gene. The germline V gene has CDR1 MGHRA and CDR2 YSYEKL. The CDR3 nucleotides are TGCGCCAGCAGCCAGGCTCAGAACAGGGGGAAGGATGGCTACACCTTC. It codes for CASSQAQNRGKDGYTF.

This chain joins TRBV18 and TRBJ1-1; 9 bases are shared with TRBD1. V was pared by 8 bases and J by 3 bases, with 4 bases of the junction left unmatched. The CDR3 is 13 amino acids. In germline, CDR1 is KGHSH, CDR2 LQKENI. The CDR3 nucleotides read TGTGCCAGCCGACAGGGGGGCGACACTGAAGCTTTCTTT. Translating gives CASRQGGDTEAFF.

The chain uses TRBV6-1 and TRBJ1-5; D is ambiguous. The CDR3 contains 15 residues. The V and J ends lost 0 bases and 5 bases respectively, with 11 bases between them. The germline gives CDR1 MNHNS, CDR2 SASEGT. In DNA, the CDR3 is TGTGCCAGCAGTGAAGCTCCGGGATTCTATCAGCCCCAGCATTTT. Translating it yields CASSEAPGFYQPQHF.